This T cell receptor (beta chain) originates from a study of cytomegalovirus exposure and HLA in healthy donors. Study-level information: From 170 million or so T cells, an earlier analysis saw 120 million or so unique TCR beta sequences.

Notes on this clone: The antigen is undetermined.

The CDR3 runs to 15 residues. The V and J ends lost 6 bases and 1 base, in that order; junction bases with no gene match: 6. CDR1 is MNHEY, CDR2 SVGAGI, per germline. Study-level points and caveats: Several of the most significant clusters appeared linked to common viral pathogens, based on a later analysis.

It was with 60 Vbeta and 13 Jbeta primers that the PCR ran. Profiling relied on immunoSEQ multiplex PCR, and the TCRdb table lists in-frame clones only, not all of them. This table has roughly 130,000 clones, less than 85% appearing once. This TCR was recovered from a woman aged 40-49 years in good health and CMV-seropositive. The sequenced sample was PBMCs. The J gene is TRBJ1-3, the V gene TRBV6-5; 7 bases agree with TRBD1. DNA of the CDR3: TGTGCCAGCAGGAGGGACAGCGGGTCTGGAAACACCATATATTTT. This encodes CASRRDSGSGNTIYF.